The entry below gives a single T cell receptor beta chain sequence along with its context. One end of the junction varies from germline; a read error may be responsible. Germline loops: CDR1 PRHDT, CDR2 FYEKMQ (reference sequence). The CDR3 is 18 amino acids. These data belong to a study of cytomegalovirus exposure and HLA in healthy donors. Study information: Across roughly 400 genotyped donors, around 80% landed in the Caucasian-associated ancestry cluster.

A multiplex PCR was run with 60 Vbeta primers and 13 Jbeta primers. Data came from immunoSEQ multiplex PCR; TCRdb stores just in-frame clones and leaves some out. Of about 170,000 clones in the sample, about 82% were seen once. J is TRBJ2-4 and V is TRBV13; TRBD2 matches 10 bases. The clonotype originates from a male donor in good health and CMV-seronegative. The sequenced material came from PBMCs. Here the CDR3 DNA reads TGTGCCAGCAGCCTAGGACTAGCGGTCCGCGGAAGCAAAAACATTCAGTACTTC. Translated, it gives CASSLGLAVRGSKNIQYF.